This T cell receptor (beta chain) was found in a study of blood T cells in healthy people across ages. Broader study findings: There was no known CMV status for donors, so expanded clonotype changes were possibly confounded.

In germline, CDR1 is SGHTA, CDR2 FQGNSA. J was trimmed by 6 bases and V by 5 bases; bases with no gene match: 10. CDR3 length: 15 amino acids. This clonotype has more than one count but fewer than ten. Its antigen is unidentified. Through a sample-barcoded 5' primer and a J-beta primer mix, a second PCR was run for roughly 6 to 12 cycles. From the 5' RACE reads, TCRdb called clonotypes with MiXCR, one entry per CDR3 protein. The sample has hundreds of thousands of distinct CDR3 sequences, 35% to 40% seen once. The sequence derives from a man between 18 and 35 years old in good health. This rearrangement joins TRBV7-2 to TRBJ1-2, with 9 bases that match TRBD1. The sequencing sample was made of blood. The CDR3 reads CASSRPGQGMDGYTF. The CDR3 DNA reads TGTGCCAGCAGCAGACCGGGACAGGGAATGGATGGCTACACCTTC.